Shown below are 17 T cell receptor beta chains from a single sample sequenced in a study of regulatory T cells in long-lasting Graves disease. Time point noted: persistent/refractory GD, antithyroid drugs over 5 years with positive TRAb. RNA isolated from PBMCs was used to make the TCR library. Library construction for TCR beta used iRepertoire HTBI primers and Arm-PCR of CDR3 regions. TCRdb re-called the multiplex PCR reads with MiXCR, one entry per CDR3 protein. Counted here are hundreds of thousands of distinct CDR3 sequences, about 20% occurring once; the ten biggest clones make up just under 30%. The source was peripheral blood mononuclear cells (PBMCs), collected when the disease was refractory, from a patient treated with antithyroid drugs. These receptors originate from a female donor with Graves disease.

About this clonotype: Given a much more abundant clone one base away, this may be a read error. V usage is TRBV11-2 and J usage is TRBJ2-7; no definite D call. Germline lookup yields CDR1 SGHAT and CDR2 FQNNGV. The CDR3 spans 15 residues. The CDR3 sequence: CASSLGRHNSHEQYF. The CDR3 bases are TGTGCCAGCAGCTTGGGAAGGCACAACTCCCACGAGCAGTACTTC.

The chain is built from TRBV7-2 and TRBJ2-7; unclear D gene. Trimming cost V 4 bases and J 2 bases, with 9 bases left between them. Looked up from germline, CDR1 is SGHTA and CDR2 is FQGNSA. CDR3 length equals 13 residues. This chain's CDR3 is CASSSSLTYEQYF. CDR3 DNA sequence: TGTGCCAGCAGCTCATCCCTCACCTACGAGCAGTACTTC.

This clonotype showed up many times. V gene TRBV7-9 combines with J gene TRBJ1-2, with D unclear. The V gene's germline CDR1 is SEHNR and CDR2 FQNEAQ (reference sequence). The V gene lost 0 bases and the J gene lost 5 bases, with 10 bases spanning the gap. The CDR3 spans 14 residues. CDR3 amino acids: CASSLAGQEYGYTF. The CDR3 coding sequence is TGTGCCAGCAGCTTAGCAGGCCAGGAATATGGCTACACCTTC.

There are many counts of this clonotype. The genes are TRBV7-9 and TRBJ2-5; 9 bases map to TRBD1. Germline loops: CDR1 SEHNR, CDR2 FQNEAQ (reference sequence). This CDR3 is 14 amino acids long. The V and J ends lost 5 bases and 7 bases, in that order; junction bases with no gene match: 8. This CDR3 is CASSKQGAQGTQYF. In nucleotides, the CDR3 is TGTGCCAGCAGCAAACAGGGGGCGCAGGGGACCCAGTACTTC.

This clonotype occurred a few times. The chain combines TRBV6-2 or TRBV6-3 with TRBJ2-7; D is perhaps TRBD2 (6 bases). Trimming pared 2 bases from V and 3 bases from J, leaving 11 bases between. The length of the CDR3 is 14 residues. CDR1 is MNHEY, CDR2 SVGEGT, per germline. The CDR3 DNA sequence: TGTGCCAGCAGTTACCGGAGGGAAGTCTACGAGCAGTACTTC. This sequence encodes CASSYRREVYEQYF.

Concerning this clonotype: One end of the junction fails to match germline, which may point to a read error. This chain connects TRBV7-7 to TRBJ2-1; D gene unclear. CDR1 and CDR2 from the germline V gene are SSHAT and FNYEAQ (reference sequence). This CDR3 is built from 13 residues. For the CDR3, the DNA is TGTGCTAGCAGCTTAGCAGGTGGTAGGGAGCAGTTCTTC. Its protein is CASSLAGGREQFF. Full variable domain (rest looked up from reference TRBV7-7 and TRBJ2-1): GAGVSQSPRYKVTKRGQDVTLRCDPISSHATLYWYQQALGQGPEFLTYFNYEAQPDKSGLPSDRFSAERPEGSISTLTIQRTEQRDSAMYRCASSLAGGREQFFGPGTRLTVL.

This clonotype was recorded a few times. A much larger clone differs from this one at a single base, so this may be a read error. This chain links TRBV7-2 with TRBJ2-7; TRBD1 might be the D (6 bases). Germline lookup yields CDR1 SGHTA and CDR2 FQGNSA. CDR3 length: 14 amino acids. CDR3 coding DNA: TGTGCCAGCAGCTTAGGGACAGCCAGTTACGAGCAGCACTTC. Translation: CASSLGTASYEQHF.

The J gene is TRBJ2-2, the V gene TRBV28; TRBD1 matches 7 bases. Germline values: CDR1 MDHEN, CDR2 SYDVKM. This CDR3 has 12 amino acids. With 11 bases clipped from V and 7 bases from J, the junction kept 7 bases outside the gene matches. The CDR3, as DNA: TGTGCCTGCACAGGGGTTGGCGGGGAGCTGTTTTTT. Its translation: CACTGVGGELFF.

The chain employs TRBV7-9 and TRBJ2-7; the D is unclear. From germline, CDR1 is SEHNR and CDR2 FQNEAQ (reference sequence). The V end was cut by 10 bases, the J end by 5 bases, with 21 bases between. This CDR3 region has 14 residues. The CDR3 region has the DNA TGTGCCAACGGCCCATGGAACATCCCCCACGAGCAGTACTTC. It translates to CANGPWNIPHEQYF.

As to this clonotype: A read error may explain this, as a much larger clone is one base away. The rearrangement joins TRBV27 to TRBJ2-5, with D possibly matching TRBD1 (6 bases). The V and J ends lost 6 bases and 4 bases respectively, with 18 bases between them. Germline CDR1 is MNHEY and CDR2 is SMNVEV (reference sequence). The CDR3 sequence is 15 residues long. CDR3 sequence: CASSRVGHRRETQYF. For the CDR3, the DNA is TGTGCCAGCAGCCGAGTGGGACACCGCCGAGAGACCCAGTACTTC.

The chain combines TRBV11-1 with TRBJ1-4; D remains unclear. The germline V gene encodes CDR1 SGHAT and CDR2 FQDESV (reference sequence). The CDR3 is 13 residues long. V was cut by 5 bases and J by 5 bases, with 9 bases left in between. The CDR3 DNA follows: TGTGCCAGCAGCCCCAACCTGAATGAAAAACTGTTTTTT. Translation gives CASSPNLNEKLFF.

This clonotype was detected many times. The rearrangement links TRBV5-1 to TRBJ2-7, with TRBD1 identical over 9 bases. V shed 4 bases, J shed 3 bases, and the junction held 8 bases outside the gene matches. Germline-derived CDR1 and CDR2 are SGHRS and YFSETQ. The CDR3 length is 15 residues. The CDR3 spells CASSIGGTGIYEQYF. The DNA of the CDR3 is TGCGCCAGCAGCATTGGGGGGACAGGGATCTACGAGCAGTACTTC.

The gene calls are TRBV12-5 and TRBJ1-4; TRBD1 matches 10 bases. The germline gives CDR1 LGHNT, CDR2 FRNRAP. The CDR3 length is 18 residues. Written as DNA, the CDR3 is TGTGCCAGTAGTTTGGGCGCCGGCTTTGTGACAGGGGGCGGAAAACTGTTTTTT. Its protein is CASSLGAGFVTGGGKLFF.

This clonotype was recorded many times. The CDR3 spells CASSEGSRTEAFF. The CDR3 DNA reads TGTGCCAGCAGTGAGGGAAGCCGCACTGAAGCTTTCTTT. This sequence joins TRBV2 and TRBJ1-1, with D unclear. Germline V gene data show CDR1 as SNHLY and CDR2 as FYNNEI. Trimming removed 3 bases at V and 4 bases at J, with 9 bases between. The CDR3 runs to 13 residues.

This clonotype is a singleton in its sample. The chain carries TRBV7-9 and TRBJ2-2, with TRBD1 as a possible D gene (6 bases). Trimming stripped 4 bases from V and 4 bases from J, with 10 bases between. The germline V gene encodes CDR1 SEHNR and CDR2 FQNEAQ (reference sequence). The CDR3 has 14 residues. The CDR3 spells CASSSQTGTGELFF. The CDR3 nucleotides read TGTGCCAGCAGCTCCCAGACAGGCACCGGGGAGCTGTTTTTT.

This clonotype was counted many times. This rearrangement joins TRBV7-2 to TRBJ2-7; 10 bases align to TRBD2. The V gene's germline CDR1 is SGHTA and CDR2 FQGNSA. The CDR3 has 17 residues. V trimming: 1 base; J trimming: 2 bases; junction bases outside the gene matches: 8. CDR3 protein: CASSLGPLAGAPYEQYF. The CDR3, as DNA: TGTGCCAGCAGCTTAGGTCCGCTAGCGGGGGCCCCCTACGAGCAGTACTTC.

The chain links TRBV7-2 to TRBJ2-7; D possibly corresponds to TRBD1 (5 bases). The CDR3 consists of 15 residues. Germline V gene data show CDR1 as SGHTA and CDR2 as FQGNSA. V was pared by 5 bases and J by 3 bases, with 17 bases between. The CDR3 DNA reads TGTGCCAGCAGCCTAGGGGTCGCAGTAGGCTACGAGCAGTACTTC. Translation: CASSLGVAVGYEQYF.